This T cell receptor (beta chain) derives from a study of T-cell reconstitution after alpha-beta-depleted transplantation in children. This clonotype appeared many times. Unique molecular identifiers tagged the TCRbeta library. TCRdb reanalysed the PCR reads using MiXCR and keeps one entry per CDR3 protein. The sample gives 80,000 or so distinct CDR3 sequences, roughly 14% of which show up once; 25% to 30% is in the top ten. Trimming took 4 bases from V and 5 from J, leaving 13 bases between them. Looked up from germline, CDR1 is SGDLS and CDR2 is YYNGEE. The CDR3 runs 13 residues. The V call is TRBV9, the J call TRBJ2-7; TRBD1 might be the D (6 bases). This TCR was recovered from a male patient aged 2 to 9 who had a stem cell transplant for acute lymphoblastic leukemia, so the T cells may come from the graft donor. Specimen: PBMCs, mostly from graft donor cells, collected 180 days after TCRalphabeta/CD19-depleted stem cell transplant. The DNA for the CDR3 is TGTGCCAGCAGCTCAACAGGGTTTGACGAGCAGTACTTC. Its protein product is CASSSTGFDEQYF.